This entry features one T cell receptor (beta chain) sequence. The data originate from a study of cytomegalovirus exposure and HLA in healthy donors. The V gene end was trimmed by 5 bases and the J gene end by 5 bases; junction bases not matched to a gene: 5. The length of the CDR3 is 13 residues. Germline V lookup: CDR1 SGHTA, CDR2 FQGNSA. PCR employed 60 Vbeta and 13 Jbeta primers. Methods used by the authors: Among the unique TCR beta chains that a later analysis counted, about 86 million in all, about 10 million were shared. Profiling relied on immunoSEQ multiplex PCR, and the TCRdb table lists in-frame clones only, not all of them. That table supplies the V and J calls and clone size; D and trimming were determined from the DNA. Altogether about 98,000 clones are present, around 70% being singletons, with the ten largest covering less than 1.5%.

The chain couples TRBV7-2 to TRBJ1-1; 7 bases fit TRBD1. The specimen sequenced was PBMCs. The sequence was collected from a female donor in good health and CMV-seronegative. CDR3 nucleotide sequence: TGTGCCAGCAGCCCCTACAGGGGTACTGAAGCTTTCTTT. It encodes CASSPYRGTEAFF.